The clone carrying this TCR beta chain was observed a few times. Its antigen is currently unknown. This specimen comes from a study of beta chain features in type 1 diabetes. Overall study findings and caveats: TCRB CDR3s from Type 1 diabetes patients were moderately but significantly shorter in all four CD4+ subsets.

Isolated RNA was reverse transcribed in full, so expressed TCRB transcripts were sequenced. Clones were sequenced by immunoSEQ multiplex PCR, and TCRdb holds only the in-frame ones, with some missing. The data show about 190,000 clones, approximately 8.1% seen once. Heparinised blood was drawn once per donor, averaging around 120 mL. Sequencing used central memory CD4+ T cells from blood. This sequence was found in a woman between 40 and 55 years old with type 1 diabetes.

The CDR3 DNA sequence: TGTGCCAGCAGCCGTACTAGCGGCGGGAGAGAGCAGTACTTC. Amino acid sequence: CASSRTSGGREQYF. The gene calls are TRBV7-9 and TRBJ2-7; 8 bases fit TRBD2. CDR1 is SEHNR and CDR2 is FQNEAQ in the germline V gene (reference sequence). This CDR3 is built from 14 residues. After removal of 5 bases from V and 7 bases from J, the junction contained 10 bases not matched to a gene. Complete variable domain (other parts from reference TRBV7-9 and TRBJ2-7): DTGVSQNPRHKITKRGQNVTFRCDPISEHNRLYWYRQTLGQGPEFLTYFQNEAQLEKSRLLSDRFSAERPKGSFSTLEIQRTEQGDSAMYLCASSRTSGGREQYFGPGTRLTVT.